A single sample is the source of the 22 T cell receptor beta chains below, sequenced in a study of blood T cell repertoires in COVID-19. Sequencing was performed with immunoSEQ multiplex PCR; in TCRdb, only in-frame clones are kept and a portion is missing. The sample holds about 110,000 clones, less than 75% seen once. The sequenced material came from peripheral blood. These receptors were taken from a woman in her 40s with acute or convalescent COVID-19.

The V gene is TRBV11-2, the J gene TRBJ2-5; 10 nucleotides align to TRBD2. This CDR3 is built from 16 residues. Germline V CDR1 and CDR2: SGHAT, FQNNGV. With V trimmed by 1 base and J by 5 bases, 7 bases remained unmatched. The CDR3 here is CASSLGASGGVETQYF. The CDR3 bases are TGTGCCAGCAGCTTAGGGGCTAGCGGGGGTGTGGAGACCCAGTACTTC.

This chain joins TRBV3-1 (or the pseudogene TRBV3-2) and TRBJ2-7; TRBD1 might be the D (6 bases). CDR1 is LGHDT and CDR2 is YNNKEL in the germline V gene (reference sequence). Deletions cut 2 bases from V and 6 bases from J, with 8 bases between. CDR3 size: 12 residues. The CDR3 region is CASSQTGTEQYF. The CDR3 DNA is TGTGCCAGCAGCCAAACAGGGACCGAGCAGTACTTC.

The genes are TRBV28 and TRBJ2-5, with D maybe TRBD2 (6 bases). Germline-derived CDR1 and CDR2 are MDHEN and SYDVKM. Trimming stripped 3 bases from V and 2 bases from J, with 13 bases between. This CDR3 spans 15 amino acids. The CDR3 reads CASSFSGEDQETQYF. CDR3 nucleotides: TGTGCCAGCAGTTTCTCGGGGGAGGATCAAGAGACCCAGTACTTC.

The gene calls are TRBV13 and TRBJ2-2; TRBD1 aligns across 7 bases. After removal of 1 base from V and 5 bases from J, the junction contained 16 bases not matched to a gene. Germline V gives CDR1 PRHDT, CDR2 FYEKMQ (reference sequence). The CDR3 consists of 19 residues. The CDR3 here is CASSLESSPTGRRTGELFF. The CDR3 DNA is TGTGCCAGCAGCTTAGAATCGAGCCCGACAGGGCGAAGAACCGGGGAGCTGTTTTTT. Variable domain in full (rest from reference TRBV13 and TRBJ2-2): AAGVIQSPRHLIKEKRETATLKCYPIPRHDTVYWYQQGPGQDPQFLISFYEKMQSDKGSIPDRFSAQQFSDYHSELNMSSLELGDSALYFCASSLESSPTGRRTGELFFGEGSRLTVL.

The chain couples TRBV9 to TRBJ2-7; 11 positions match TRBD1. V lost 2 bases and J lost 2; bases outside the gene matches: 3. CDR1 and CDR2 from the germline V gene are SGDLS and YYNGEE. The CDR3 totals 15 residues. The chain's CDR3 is CASSVGTGGTYEQYF. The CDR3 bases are TGTGCCAGCAGCGTGGGGACAGGGGGGACCTACGAGCAGTACTTC.

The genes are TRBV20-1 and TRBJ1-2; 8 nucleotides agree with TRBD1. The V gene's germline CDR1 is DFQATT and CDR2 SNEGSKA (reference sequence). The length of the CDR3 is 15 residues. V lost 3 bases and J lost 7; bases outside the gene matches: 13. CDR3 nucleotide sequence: TGCAGTGCTAGTTCGGCCCCTGGACAGGGTGGTGGCTACACCTTC. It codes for CSASSAPGQGGGYTF.

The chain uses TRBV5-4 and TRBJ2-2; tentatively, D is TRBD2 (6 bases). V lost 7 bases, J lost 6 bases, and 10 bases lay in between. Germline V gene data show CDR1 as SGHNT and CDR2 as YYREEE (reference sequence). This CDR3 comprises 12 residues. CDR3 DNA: TGTGCCAGCCGCTGGGGGGCCGGGGAGCTGTTTTTT. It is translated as CASRWGAGELFF.

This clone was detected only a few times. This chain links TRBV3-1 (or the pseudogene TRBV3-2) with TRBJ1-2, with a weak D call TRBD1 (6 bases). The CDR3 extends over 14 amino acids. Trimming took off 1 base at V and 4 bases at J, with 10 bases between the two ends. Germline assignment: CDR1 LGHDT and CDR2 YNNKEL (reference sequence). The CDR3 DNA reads TGTGCCAGCAGCCAAGTGCCAGGGGCCTATGGCTACACCTTC. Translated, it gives CASSQVPGAYGYTF.

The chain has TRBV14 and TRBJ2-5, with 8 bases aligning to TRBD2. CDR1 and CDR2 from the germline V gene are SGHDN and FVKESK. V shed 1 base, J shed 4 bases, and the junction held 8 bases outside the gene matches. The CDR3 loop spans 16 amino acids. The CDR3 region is CASSQVRGGLPETQYF. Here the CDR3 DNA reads TGTGCCAGCAGCCAAGTACGGGGGGGGCTTCCAGAGACCCAGTACTTC.

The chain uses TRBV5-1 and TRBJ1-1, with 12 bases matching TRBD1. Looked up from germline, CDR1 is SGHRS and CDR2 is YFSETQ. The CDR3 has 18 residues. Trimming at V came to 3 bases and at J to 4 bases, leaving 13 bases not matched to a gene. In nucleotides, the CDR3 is TGCGCCAGCAGCTACTACTCCGGGACAGGGGGCGGCGGCACTGAAGCTTTCTTT. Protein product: CASSYYSGTGGGGTEAFF.

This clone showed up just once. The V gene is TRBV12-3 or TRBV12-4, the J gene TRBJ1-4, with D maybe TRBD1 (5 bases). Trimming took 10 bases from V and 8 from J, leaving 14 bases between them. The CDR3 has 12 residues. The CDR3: CATGTDPEKLFF. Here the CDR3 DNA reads TGTGCCACTGGGACTGACCCCGAAAAACTGTTTTTT.

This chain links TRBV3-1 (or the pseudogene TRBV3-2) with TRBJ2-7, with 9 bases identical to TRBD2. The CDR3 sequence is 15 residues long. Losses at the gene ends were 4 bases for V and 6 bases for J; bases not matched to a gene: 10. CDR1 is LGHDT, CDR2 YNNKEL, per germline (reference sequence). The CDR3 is CASSPTRSSGVEQYF. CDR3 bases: TGTGCCAGCAGCCCGACGAGGTCTAGCGGGGTCGAGCAGTACTTC.

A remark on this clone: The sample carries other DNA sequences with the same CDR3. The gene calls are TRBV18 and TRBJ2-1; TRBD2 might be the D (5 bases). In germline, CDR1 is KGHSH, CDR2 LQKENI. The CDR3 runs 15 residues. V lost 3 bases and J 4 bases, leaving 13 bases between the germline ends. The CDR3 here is CASSPGSGTYNEQFF. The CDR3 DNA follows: TGTGCCAGCTCACCGGGGAGCGGAACATACAATGAGCAGTTCTTC.

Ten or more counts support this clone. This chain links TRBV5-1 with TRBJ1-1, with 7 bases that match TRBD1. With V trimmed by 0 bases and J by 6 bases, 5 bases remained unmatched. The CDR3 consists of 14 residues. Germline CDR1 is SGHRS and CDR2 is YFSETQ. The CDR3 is CASSLVTGDPEAFF. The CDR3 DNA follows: TGCGCCAGCAGCTTGGTAACAGGGGACCCTGAAGCTTTCTTT.

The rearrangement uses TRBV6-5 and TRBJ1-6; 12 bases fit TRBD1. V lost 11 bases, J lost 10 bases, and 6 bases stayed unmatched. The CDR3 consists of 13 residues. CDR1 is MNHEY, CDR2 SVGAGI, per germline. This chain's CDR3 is CAGGTGGRSPLHF. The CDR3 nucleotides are TGTGCCGGAGGGACAGGGGGCCGCTCACCCCTCCACTTT.

CDR3 sequence: CASSQQVSAGELFF. CDR3 coding DNA: TGCGCCAGCAGTCAACAGGTTTCCGCCGGGGAGCTGTTTTTT. The V and J genes are TRBV10-1 and TRBJ2-2, with a possible D match to TRBD1 (5 bases). This CDR3 region has 14 residues. Germline CDR1 is WNHNN and CDR2 is SYGVQD (reference sequence). Trimming removed 5 bases from V and 6 bases from J, with 13 bases in between.

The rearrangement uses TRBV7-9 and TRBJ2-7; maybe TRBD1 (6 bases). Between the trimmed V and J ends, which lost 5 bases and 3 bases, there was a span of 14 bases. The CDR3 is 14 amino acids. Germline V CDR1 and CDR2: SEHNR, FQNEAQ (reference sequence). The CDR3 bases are TGTGCCAGCAGCCCTGGACAGTACAACTACGAGCAGTACTTC. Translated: CASSPGQYNYEQYF.

The CDR3 reads CASSGSGGATETQYF. In DNA, the CDR3 is TGCGCCAGCAGCGGTAGCGGGGGGGCCACGGAGACCCAGTACTTC. The J gene is TRBJ2-5, the V gene TRBV5-1, with 11 nucleotides matching TRBD2. The V gene's germline CDR1 is SGHRS and CDR2 YFSETQ. J gave up 5 bases and V 4 bases, and 7 bases lay outside the gene matches. The CDR3 has 15 residues.

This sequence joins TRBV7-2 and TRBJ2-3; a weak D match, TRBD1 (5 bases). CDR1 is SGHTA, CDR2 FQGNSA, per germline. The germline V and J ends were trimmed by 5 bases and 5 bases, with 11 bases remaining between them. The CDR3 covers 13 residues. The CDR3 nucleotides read TGTGCCAGCAGCCCACTCGACAGAGATACGCAGTATTTT. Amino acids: CASSPLDRDTQYF.

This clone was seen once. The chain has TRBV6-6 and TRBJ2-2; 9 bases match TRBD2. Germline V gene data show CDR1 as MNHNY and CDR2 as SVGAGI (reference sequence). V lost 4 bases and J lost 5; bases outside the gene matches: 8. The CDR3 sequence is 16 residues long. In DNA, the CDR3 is TGTGCCAGCAGTTCCACACTAGCGGGTCATACCGGGGAGCTGTTTTTT. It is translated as CASSSTLAGHTGELFF.

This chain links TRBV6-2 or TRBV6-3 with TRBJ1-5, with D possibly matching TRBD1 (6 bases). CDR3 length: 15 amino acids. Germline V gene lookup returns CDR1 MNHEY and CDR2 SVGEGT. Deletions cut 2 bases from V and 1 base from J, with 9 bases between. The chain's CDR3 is CASSYKGTSNQPQHF. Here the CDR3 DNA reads TGTGCCAGCAGTTACAAGGGGACAAGCAATCAGCCCCAGCATTTT.

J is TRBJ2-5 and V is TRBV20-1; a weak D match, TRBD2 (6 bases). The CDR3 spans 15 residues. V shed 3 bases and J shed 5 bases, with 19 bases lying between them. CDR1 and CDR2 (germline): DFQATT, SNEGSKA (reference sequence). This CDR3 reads CSASPPAGLGETQYF. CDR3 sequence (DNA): TGCAGTGCTAGTCCCCCCGCGGGACTTGGGGAGACCCAGTACTTC.